The clone carrying this TCR beta chain occurred many times. Its matching antigen is unknown. This specimen belongs to a study of T-cell reconstitution after alpha-beta-depleted transplantation in children. Molecular barcoding with unique molecular identifiers was used for the TCRbeta library. TCRdb redid the calling of the PCR reads with MiXCR, one entry per CDR3 protein. The table includes roughly 45,000 distinct CDR3 sequences, around 8.8% detected once. Study-wide results and limits: Counts and diversity of T cells one year after transplant came mostly from newly produced T cells. About two months after transplant, alpha-beta T cells reportedly came from several hundred expanded graft clones.

The material sequenced was PBMCs, mostly from graft donor cells, taken 60 days after TCRalphabeta/CD19-depleted stem cell transplant. This receptor was taken from a male patient aged 2 to 10 who had a stem cell transplant for chronic granulomatous disease, so the T cells may come from the graft donor.

CDR3: CASSPNTDTQYF. CDR3 DNA: TGTGCCAGCAGCCCCAACACAGATACGCAGTATTTT. The chain joins TRBV3-1 to TRBJ2-3, with D unclear. This CDR3 contains 12 residues. Trimming shortened V by 4 bases and J by 2 bases, and 4 bases separated the two germline ends. Germline V CDR1 and CDR2: LGHDT, YNNKEL (reference sequence).